This TCR beta chain originates from a study of blood T cell repertoires in COVID-19. Study at large: Sources were T cells, B-cell-depleted T cells, or PBMCs; the material itself was cDNA or gDNA.

As handled by the study authors: Reference gene primer amplification gave nucleated cell count estimates. Sequencing was performed with immunoSEQ multiplex PCR; in TCRdb, only in-frame clones are kept and a portion is missing. V, J and clone size are those of that table, while D and trimming were read from the DNA. The profile shows around 160,000 clones, around four fifths of them singletons. This clone showed up just a few times. V lost 5 bases, J lost 3 bases, and 11 bases lay in between. The CDR3 runs 14 residues. The germline CDR1 and CDR2 sequences are SGHTA and FQGNSA. Input material: peripheral blood. This rearrangement joins TRBV7-2 to TRBJ1-3; perhaps TRBD1 as D (6 bases). This clonotype was obtained from a human donor in a cohort sampled during active COVID-19. CDR3 DNA sequence: TGTGCCAGCAGCCCCGGGGGGCTTGGAAACACCATATATTTT. It codes for CASSPGGLGNTIYF.